A single sample is the source of the 24 T cell receptor beta chains below, sequenced in a study of spatial heterogeneity in lung cancer. MiXCR, applied by TCRdb to the 5' RACE reads, yields one record per CDR3 protein. Of around 41,000 distinct CDR3 sequences listed, approximately 22% are singletons. Specified time point: blood at routine non-recurrence follow-up after resection. The sample here was PBMCs, taken at follow-up. These receptors all stem from a female donor with early-stage non-small cell lung cancer.

The chain carries TRBV3-1 and TRBJ2-1; perhaps TRBD2 as D (6 bases). This CDR3 has 14 residues. Germline CDR1 is LGHDT and CDR2 is YNNKEL (reference sequence). V was trimmed by 1 base and J by 6 bases, leaving 10 bases between them. The CDR3 nucleotides read TGTGCCAGCAGCCAAGGGTGGAGGGGCAATGAGCAGTTCTTC. Its translation: CASSQGWRGNEQFF.

In this sample, this clonotype turned up a few times. This sequence joins TRBV5-6 and TRBJ2-5, with D perhaps matching TRBD1 (5 bases). The V and J ends lost 5 bases and 1 base respectively, with 18 bases between them. This CDR3 contains 16 residues. Germline lookup yields CDR1 SGHDT and CDR2 YYEEEE. CDR3: CASSQVGREVQETQYF. CDR3 DNA sequence: TGTGCCAGCAGTCAGGTGGGCAGGGAAGTCCAAGAGACCCAGTACTTC. The entire variable domain, with the rest obtained from reference TRBV5-6 and TRBJ2-5, is as follows: DAGVTQSPTHLIKTRGQQVTLRCSPKSGHDTVSWYQQALGQGPQFIFQYYEEEERQRGNFPDRFSGHQFPNYSSELNVNALLLGDSALYLCASSQVGREVQETQYFGPGTRLLVL.

CDR3 nucleotide sequence: TGTGCCACCCAAAAGAGAATTCCCTACGAGCAGTACTTC. It codes for CATQKRIPYEQYF. This chain links TRBV6-5 with TRBJ2-7; D is undetermined. The length of the CDR3 is 13 residues. CDR1 and CDR2 from the germline V gene are MNHEY and SVGAGI. The germline V and J ends were trimmed by 10 bases and 2 bases, with 15 bases remaining between them.

This clonotype came up many times. The V and J genes are TRBV3-1 and TRBJ1-5; D is unresolved. The CDR3 covers 14 residues. V was cut by 0 bases and J by 9 bases, with 12 bases left in between. Germline values: CDR1 LGHDT, CDR2 YNNKEL (reference sequence). The DNA for the CDR3 is TGTGCCAGCAGCCAAGATCGCCTAACCCGGCCCCAGCATTTT. It yields the protein CASSQDRLTRPQHF.

This chain joins TRBV3-1 and TRBJ1-3, with a weak D call TRBD1 (5 bases). The germline V gene has CDR1 LGHDT and CDR2 YNNKEL (reference sequence). V was clipped by 4 bases and J by 4 bases, with 11 bases between them. CDR3 length equals 14 residues. CDR3 in DNA: TGTGCCAGCAGCCCCGGGGGTACGGGAAACACCATATATTTT. This codes for CASSPGGTGNTIYF.

CDR3 DNA: TGCGCCAGCAGCCAACTTACCAGGGGGCAGGTCGAAGCTTTCTTT. It specifies CASSQLTRGQVEAFF. The rearrangement links TRBV4-1 to TRBJ1-1; 8 bases line up with TRBD1. CDR3 length: 15 residues. From germline, CDR1 is MGHRA and CDR2 YSYEKL. J lost 8 bases, V lost 2 bases, and 10 bases had no gene match.

Worth noting for this clonotype: An end of the junction differs from the germline gene, which may be a read error. The chain joins TRBV5-1 to TRBJ2-2, with D maybe TRBD1 (6 bases). The CDR3 is 15 amino acids. CDR1 is SGHRS and CDR2 is YFSETQ in the germline V gene. This CDR3 reads CASSPTGLDTRELFF. The CDR3 region has the DNA TGCGCCAGCAGCCCTACAGGGCTTGACACCAGGGAGCTGTTTTTT.

This chain links TRBV11-2 with TRBJ1-1; TRBD1 matches at 8 bases. Germline-derived CDR1 and CDR2 are SGHAT and FQNNGV. V trimming: 1 base; J trimming: 3 bases; junction bases outside the gene matches: 4. This CDR3 contains 15 residues. The CDR3 here is CASSLGTGRDTEAFF. The CDR3 DNA is TGTGCCAGCAGCTTAGGGACAGGGCGAGACACTGAAGCTTTCTTT.

The chain employs TRBV6-2 or TRBV6-3 and TRBJ1-1; D is unresolved. Germline assignment: CDR1 MNHEY and CDR2 SVGEGT. The CDR3 has 13 amino acids. Trimming left V 0 bases short and J 8 bases short, with 10 bases between. The CDR3 loop reads CASSYSKGKEAFF. The CDR3 nucleotides read TGTGCCAGCAGTTACTCGAAAGGGAAAGAAGCTTTCTTT.

The rearrangement uses TRBV7-3 and TRBJ2-3, with 8 positions matching TRBD2. From germline, CDR1 is SGHTA and CDR2 FQGTGA. Unmatched junction bases numbered 2, after V lost 3 bases and J lost 0 bases. The CDR3 consists of 15 residues. CDR3 sequence (DNA): TGTGCCAGCAGCTTGAGCGGGAGAAGCACAGATACGCAGTATTTT. Its protein product is CASSLSGRSTDTQYF.

The chain has TRBV19 and TRBJ2-3, with D possibly TRBD2 on 7 matching bases. The CDR3 has 15 residues. The germline V gene has CDR1 LNHDA and CDR2 SQIVND (reference sequence). Trimming took 3 bases from V and 5 from J, leaving 15 bases between them. The CDR3 DNA follows: TGTGCCAGTAGTATGGAAGGGGGGGTACGAGATACGCAGTATTTT. Protein: CASSMEGGVRDTQYF.

This clonotype was picked up many times. The chain links TRBV6-1 to TRBJ2-1; the match to TRBD2 covers 13 bases. The CDR3 contains 16 residues. Per the germline V gene, CDR1 is MNHNS and CDR2 is SASEGT. The V gene end was trimmed by 6 bases and the J gene end by 3 bases; junction bases not matched to a gene: 5. The CDR3 DNA is TGTGCCAGCAGACTAGCGGGAGGGCCTGGCTACAATGAGCAGTTCTTC. This sequence encodes CASRLAGGPGYNEQFF.

This clonotype has at least ten counts. This chain links TRBV20-1 with TRBJ2-1; 7 positions match TRBD1. The V and J ends lost 0 bases and 2 bases, in that order; junction bases with no gene match: 10. CDR3 length equals 17 residues. Germline assignment: CDR1 DFQATT and CDR2 SNEGSKA (reference sequence). The CDR3 coding sequence is TGCAGTGCTAGAGAGAGGGCCACAGGGGTCCCCTACAATGAGCAGTTCTTC. This gives the protein CSARERATGVPYNEQFF.

For this clonotype: A much larger clonotype is one base distant, so this may be a read error. J is TRBJ2-1 and V is TRBV7-9; TRBD2 matches 9 bases. Per germline, CDR1 SEHNR and CDR2 FQNEAQ (reference sequence). This CDR3 region has 17 residues. For the CDR3, the DNA is TGTGCCAGCAGATCCCCTCTGCGGGAGGGCCCCTACAATGATCAGTTCTTC. Residues: CASRSPLREGPYNDQFF.

The rearrangement uses TRBV5-5 and TRBJ2-2; no clear D. Germline-derived CDR1 and CDR2 are SGHKS and YYEKEE (reference sequence). This CDR3 spans 16 amino acids. Between the trimmed V and J ends, which lost 0 bases and 7 bases, there was a span of 16 bases. The CDR3 loop is CASSLVAGLRGGELFF. DNA for the CDR3: TGTGCCAGCAGCTTGGTCGCAGGCTTAAGAGGCGGGGAGCTGTTTTTT.

V and J are TRBV6-1 and TRBJ2-5; possibly TRBD2 for D (6 bases). Germline-derived CDR1 and CDR2 are MNHNS and SASEGT. The V and J ends lost 3 bases and 4 bases respectively, with 15 bases between them. The CDR3 spans 15 residues. CDR3 sequence reads: CASSDMEGFGETQYF. CDR3 nucleotides: TGTGCCAGCAGTGATATGGAGGGGTTCGGAGAGACCCAGTACTTC.

This clonotype was seen a few times. This sequence joins TRBV7-9 and TRBJ2-7; the D gene is possibly TRBD1 (6 bases). V lost 5 bases, J lost 8 bases, and 16 bases lay in between. Germline V gene lookup returns CDR1 SEHNR and CDR2 FQNEAQ (reference sequence). The CDR3 extends over 13 amino acids. The chain's CDR3 is CASSLRDNLKQYF. As DNA, the CDR3 is TGTGCCAGCAGCCTCAGGGACAACCTCAAGCAGTACTTC.

This clonotype was recorded at least ten times. The chain uses TRBV29-1 and TRBJ2-5; the D gene could be TRBD1 or TRBD2 (6 bases each). The V and J ends lost 6 bases and 2 bases respectively, with 13 bases between them. The V gene's germline CDR1 is SQVTM and CDR2 ANQGSEA. The CDR3 consists of 13 residues. CDR3 nucleotide sequence: TGCAGCGTGGGGGCGGGACTGCAAGAGACCCAGTACTTC. Its protein product is CSVGAGLQETQYF.

This clonotype was recorded only once. J is TRBJ2-7 and V is TRBV5-6; D may match TRBD1 or TRBD2 (6 bases each). The CDR3 is 13 amino acids. Trimming stripped 4 bases from V and 2 bases from J, with 10 bases between. Germline assignment: CDR1 SGHDT and CDR2 YYEEEE. The CDR3 spells CASSVGGPYEQYV. DNA for the CDR3: TGTGCCAGCAGCGTGGGGGGCCCCTACGAGCAGTACGTC.

This clonotype was found a few times. The chain is built from TRBV29-1 and TRBJ2-1; 7 positions agree with TRBD1. The length of the CDR3 is 13 residues. Germline V gene lookup returns CDR1 SQVTM and CDR2 ANQGSEA. The V and J ends lost 6 bases and 1 base, in that order; junction bases with no gene match: 3. The CDR3 region is CSVRTGSYNEQFF. DNA for the CDR3: TGCAGCGTAAGGACAGGATCCTACAATGAGCAGTTCTTC.

This clonotype came up many times. The junction differs from germline at one of its ends, possibly a read error. This chain joins TRBV6-6 and TRBJ2-7; D is unclear. Germline loops: CDR1 MNHNY, CDR2 SVGAGI (reference sequence). The CDR3 length is 12 residues. This chain's CDR3 is CASSYFVQKVSF. Written as DNA, the CDR3 is TGTGCCAGCAGTTACTTTGTGCAGAAGGTCAGCTTC.

This clonotype was detected ten times or more. The chain links TRBV10-2 to TRBJ1-1, with D unresolved. With 4 bases removed from V and 0 bases from J, the gap between germline ends came to 9 bases. This CDR3 region has 14 residues. Germline CDR1 is WSHSY and CDR2 is SAAADI. The CDR3 is CASSGGLLNTEAFF. In nucleotides, the CDR3 is TGCGCCAGCAGTGGTGGTCTCTTGAACACTGAAGCTTTCTTT.

This clonotype was counted between two and nine times. The chain is built from TRBV9 and TRBJ2-5; 7 nucleotides agree with TRBD1. CDR1 and CDR2 from the germline V gene are SGDLS and YYNGEE. There are 15 residues in the CDR3. J gave up 6 bases and V 4 bases, and 12 bases lay outside the gene matches. The CDR3 bases are TGTGCCAGCAGCAGAAAGACAGGGTTGGTTCAGACCCAGTACTTC. Protein: CASSRKTGLVQTQYF.

This clonotype came up a few times. The V gene is TRBV20-1, the J gene TRBJ2-7; D call uncertain. The V gene's germline CDR1 is DFQATT and CDR2 SNEGSKA (reference sequence). The V end lost 0 bases, the J end lost 2 bases, and 5 bases lay between the germline ends. The CDR3 loop spans 12 amino acids. The CDR3 spells CSARDGPYEQYF. CDR3 in DNA: TGCAGTGCTAGAGATGGCCCCTACGAGCAGTACTTC.